The sample holds a few counts of the clone carrying this T cell receptor beta chain. Next came a second PCR, run for roughly 6 to 11 cycles, which used a sample-barcoded 5' primer along with a J-beta primer mix. One entry per CDR3 protein, called by TCRdb with MiXCR from the 5' RACE reads. The sample holds around 1,500,000 distinct CDR3 sequences; roughly 40% are singletons and the top ten take roughly 7.9%. The CDR3 covers 14 residues. Germline V lookup: CDR1 MNHEY, CDR2 SVGAGI. Losses at the gene ends were 6 bases for V and 12 bases for J; bases not matched to a gene: 11. The data originate from a study of blood T cells in healthy people across ages.

The genes are TRBV6-5 and TRBJ2-1; 10 bases are a match to TRBD2. The source is a woman aged 18-29 years in good health. The source material was blood. This CDR3 is CASRGAGGPVSQFF. CDR3 coding DNA: TGTGCCAGCAGGGGAGCGGGGGGGCCGGTATCGCAGTTCTTC.